Sequencing of this TCR beta chain was carried out in a study of cytomegalovirus exposure and HLA in healthy donors. TCRdb's copy holds only in-frame clones and misses some; the assay was immunoSEQ multiplex PCR. The data show under 300,000 clones, around 90% seen once. The germline V gene has CDR1 LGHNA and CDR2 YNFKEQ. This CDR3 has 17 amino acids. V was pared by 0 bases and J by 0 bases, with 5 bases of the junction left unmatched. The chain couples TRBV4-2 to TRBJ2-3; 8 positions agree with TRBD2. The source is a young woman in good health and CMV-seronegative. The sequenced sample was PBMCs. The CDR3 here is CASSQDASGGSTDTQYF. The DNA for the CDR3 is TGTGCCAGCAGCCAAGATGCGAGCGGGGGAAGCACAGATACGCAGTATTTT.